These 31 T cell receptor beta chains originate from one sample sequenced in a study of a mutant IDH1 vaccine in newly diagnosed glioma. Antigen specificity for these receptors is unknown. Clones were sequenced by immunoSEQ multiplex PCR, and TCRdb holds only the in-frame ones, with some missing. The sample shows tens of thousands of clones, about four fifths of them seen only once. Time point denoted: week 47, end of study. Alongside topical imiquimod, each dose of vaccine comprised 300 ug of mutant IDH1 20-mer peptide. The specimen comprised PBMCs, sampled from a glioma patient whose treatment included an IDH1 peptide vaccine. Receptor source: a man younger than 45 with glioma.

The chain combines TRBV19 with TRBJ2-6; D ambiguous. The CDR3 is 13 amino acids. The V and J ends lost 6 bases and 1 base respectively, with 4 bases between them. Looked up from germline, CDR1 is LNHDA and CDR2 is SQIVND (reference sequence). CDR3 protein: CASRRSGANVLTF. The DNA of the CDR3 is TGTGCCAGTAGAAGATCTGGGGCCAACGTCCTGACTTTC.

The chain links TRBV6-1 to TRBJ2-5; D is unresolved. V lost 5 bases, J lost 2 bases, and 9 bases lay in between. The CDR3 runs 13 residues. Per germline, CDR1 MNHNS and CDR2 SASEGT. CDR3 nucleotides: TGTGCCAGCAGTAAGCCGGCACAAGAGACCCAGTACTTC. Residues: CASSKPAQETQYF.

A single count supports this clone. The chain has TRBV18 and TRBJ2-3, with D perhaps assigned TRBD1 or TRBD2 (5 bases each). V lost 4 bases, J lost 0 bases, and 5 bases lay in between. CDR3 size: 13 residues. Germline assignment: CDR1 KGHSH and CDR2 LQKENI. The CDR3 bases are TGTGCCAGCTCACGGGACAGCACAGATACGCAGTATTTT. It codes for CASSRDSTDTQYF. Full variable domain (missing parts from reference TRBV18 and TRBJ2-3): NAGVMQNPRHLVRRRGQEARLRCSPMKGHSHVYWYRQLPEEGLKFMVYLQKENIIDESGMPKERFSAEFPKEGPSILRIQQVVRGDSAAYFCASSRDSTDTQYFGPGTRLTVL.

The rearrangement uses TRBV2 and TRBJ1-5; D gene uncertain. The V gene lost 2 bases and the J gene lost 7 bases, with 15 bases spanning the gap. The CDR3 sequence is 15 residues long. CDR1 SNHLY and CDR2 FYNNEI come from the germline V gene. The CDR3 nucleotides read TGTGCCAGCAGTGAATCTGGGAGAGTCGGGCAGCCCCAGCATTTT. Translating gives CASSESGRVGQPQHF.

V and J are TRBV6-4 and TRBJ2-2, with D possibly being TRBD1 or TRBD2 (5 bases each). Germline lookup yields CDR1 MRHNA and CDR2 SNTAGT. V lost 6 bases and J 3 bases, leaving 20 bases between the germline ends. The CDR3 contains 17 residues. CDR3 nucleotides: TGTGCCAGCAGCCGGTCGGGGCCAGGCACGGACACCGGGGAGCTGTTTTTT. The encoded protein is CASSRSGPGTDTGELFF.

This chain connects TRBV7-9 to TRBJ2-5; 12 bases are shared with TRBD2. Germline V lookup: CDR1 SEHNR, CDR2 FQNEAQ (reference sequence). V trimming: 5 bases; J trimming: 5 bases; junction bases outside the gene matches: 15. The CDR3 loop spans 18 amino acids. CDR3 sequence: CASSGWTSGERPGETQYF. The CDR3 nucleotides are TGTGCCAGCAGCGGTTGGACTAGCGGGGAGAGGCCGGGGGAGACCCAGTACTTC.

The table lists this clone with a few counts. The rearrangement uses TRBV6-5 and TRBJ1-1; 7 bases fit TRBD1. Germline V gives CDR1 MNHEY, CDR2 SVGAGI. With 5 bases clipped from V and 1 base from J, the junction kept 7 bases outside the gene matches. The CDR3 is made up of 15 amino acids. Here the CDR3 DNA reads TGTGCCAGCAGTGCATCCGGGACAGCGAACACTGAAGCTTTCTTT. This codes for CASSASGTANTEAFF.

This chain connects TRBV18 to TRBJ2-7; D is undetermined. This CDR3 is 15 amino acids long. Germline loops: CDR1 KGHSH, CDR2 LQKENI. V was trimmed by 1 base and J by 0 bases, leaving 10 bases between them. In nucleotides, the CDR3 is TGTGCCAGCTCACCACAAGGACCGAGCTCCTACGAGCAGTACTTC. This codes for CASSPQGPSSYEQYF.

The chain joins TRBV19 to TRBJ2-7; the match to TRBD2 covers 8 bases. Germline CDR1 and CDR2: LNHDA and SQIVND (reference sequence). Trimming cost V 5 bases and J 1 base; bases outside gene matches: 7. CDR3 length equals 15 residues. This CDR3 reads CASSDSGAPSYEQYF. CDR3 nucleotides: TGTGCCAGTAGTGATAGCGGGGCACCTTCCTACGAGCAGTACTTC.

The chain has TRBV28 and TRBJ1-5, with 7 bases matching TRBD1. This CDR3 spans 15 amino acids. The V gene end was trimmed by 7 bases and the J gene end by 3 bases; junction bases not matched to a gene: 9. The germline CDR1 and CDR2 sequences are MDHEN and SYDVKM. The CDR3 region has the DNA TGTGCCAGCATTCTACAGGGGACCTCCAATCAGCCCCAGCATTTT. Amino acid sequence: CASILQGTSNQPQHF.

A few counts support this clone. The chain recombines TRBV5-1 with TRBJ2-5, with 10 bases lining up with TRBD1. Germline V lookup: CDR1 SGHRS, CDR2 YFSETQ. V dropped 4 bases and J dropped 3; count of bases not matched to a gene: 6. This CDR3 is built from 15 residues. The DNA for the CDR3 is TGCGCCAGCAGCGACAGGGGGCTCGACGAAGAGACCCAGTACTTC. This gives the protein CASSDRGLDEETQYF.

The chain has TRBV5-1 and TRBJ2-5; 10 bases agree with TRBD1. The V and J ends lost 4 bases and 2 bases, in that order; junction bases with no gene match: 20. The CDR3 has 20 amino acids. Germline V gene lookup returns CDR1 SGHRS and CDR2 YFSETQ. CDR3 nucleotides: TGCGCCAGCAGCCCGAATTACCCTTACCGGGACAGGGGAAAACAAGAGACCCAGTACTTC. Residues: CASSPNYPYRDRGKQETQYF.

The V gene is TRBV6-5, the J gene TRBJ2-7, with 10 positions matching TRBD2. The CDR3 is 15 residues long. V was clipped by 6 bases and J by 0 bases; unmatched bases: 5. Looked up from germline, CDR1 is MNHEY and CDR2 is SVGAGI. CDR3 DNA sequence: TGTGCCAGCAGCGATAGCGGGGGGCGCTCCTACGAGCAGTACTTC. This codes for CASSDSGGRSYEQYF.

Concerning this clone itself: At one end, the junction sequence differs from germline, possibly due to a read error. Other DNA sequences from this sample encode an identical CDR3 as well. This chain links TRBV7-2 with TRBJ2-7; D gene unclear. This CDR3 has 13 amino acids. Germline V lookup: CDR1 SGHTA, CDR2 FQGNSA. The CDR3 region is CASSPNLFYEQYF. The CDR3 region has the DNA TGTGCTAGCAGCCCGAACTTGTTCTACGAGCAGTACTTC.

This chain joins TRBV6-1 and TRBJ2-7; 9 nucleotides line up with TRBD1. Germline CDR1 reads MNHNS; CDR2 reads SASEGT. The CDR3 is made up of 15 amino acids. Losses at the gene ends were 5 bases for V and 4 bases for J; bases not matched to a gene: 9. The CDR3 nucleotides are TGTGCCAGCAGTACTGACAGGGGGATACAATACGAGCAGTACTTC. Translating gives CASSTDRGIQYEQYF.

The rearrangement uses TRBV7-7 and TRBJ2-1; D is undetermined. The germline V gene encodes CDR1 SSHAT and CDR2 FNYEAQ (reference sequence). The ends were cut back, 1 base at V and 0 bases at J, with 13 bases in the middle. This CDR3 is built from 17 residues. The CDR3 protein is CASSLVYLRVSYNEQFF. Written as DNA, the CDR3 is TGTGCCAGCAGCTTAGTCTATTTGCGAGTCTCCTACAATGAGCAGTTCTTC.

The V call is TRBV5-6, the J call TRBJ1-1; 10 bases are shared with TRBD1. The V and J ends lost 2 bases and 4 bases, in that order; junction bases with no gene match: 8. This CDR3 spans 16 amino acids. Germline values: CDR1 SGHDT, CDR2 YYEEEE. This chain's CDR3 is CASSLPGQGFATEAFF. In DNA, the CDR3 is TGTGCCAGCAGCTTACCGGGACAGGGGTTTGCCACTGAAGCTTTCTTT.

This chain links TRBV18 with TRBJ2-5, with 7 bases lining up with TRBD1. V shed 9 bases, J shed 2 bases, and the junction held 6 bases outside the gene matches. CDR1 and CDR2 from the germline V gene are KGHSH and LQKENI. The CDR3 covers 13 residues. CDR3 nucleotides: TGTGCCAGTGAAGAGGGACAGCAAGAGACCCAGTACTTC. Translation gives CASEEGQQETQYF.

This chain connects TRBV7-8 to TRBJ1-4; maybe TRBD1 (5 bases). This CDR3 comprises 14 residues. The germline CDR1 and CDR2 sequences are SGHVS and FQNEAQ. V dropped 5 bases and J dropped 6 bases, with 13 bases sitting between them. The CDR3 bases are TGTGCCAGCAGCCACTCGCGGGGGGATGAAAAACTGTTTTTT. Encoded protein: CASSHSRGDEKLFF.

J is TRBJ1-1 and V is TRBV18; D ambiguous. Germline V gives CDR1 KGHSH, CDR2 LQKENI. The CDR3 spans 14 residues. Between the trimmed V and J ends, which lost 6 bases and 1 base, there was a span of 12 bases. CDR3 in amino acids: CASSQSRSNTEAFF. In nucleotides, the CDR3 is TGTGCCAGCTCCCAGAGCAGGTCGAACACTGAAGCTTTCTTT.

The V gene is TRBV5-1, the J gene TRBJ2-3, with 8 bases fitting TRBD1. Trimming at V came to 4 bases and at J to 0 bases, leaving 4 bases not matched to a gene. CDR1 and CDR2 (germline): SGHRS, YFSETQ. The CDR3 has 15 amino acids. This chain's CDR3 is CASSPGQGSTDTQYF. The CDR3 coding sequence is TGCGCCAGCAGCCCCGGACAGGGCAGCACAGATACGCAGTATTTT.

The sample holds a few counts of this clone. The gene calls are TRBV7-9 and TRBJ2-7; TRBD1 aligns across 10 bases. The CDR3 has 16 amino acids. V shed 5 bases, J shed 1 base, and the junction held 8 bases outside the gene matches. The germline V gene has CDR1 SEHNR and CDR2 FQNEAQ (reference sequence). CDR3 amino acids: CASSTRTGGPSYEQYF. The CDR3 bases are TGTGCCAGCAGCACCAGGACAGGGGGGCCTTCCTACGAGCAGTACTTC.

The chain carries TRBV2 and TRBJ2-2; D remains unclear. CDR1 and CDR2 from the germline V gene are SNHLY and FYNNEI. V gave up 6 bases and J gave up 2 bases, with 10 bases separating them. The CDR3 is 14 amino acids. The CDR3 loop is CASRHLDNTGELFF. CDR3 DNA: TGTGCCAGCAGGCACCTAGACAACACCGGGGAGCTGTTTTTT.

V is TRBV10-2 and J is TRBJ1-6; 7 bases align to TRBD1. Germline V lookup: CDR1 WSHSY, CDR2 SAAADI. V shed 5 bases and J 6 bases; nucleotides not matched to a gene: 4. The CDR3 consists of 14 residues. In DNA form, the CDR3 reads TGCGCCAGCAGTAGACAGGGAGTTAATTCACCCCTCCACTTT. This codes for CASSRQGVNSPLHF.

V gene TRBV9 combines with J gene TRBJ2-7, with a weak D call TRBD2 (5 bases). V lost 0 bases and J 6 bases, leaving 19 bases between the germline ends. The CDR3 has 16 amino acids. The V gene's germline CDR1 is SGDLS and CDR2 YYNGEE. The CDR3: CASSVDLRVGAGEQYF. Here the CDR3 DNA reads TGTGCCAGCAGCGTAGATCTACGAGTGGGAGCTGGCGAGCAGTACTTC. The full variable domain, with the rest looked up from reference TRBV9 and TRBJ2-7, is DSGVTQTPKHLITATGQRVTLRCSPRSGDLSVYWYQQSLDQGLQFLIQYYNGEERAKGNILERFSAQQFPDLHSELNLSSLELGDSALYFCASSVDLRVGAGEQYFGPGTRLTVT.

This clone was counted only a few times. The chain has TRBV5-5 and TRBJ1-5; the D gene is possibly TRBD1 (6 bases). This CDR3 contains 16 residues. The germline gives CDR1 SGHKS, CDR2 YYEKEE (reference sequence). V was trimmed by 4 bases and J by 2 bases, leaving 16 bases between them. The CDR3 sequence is CASSLGGAGGNQPQHF. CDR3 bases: TGTGCCAGCAGCCTGGGGGGGGCTGGGGGCAATCAGCCCCAGCATTTT.

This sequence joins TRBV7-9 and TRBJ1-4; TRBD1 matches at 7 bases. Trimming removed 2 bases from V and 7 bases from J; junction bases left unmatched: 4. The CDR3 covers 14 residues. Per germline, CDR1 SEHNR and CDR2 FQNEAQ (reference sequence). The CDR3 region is CASSLSGGREKLFF. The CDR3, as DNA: TGTGCCAGCAGCTTATCAGGGGGTCGTGAAAAACTGTTTTTT.

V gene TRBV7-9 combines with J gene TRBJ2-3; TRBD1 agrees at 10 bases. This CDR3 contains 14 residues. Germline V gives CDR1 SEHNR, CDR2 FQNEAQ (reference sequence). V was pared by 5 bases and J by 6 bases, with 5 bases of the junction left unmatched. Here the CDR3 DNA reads TGTGCCAGCAGCGTGGACAGGGGGGCGGATACGCAGTATTTT. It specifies CASSVDRGADTQYF.

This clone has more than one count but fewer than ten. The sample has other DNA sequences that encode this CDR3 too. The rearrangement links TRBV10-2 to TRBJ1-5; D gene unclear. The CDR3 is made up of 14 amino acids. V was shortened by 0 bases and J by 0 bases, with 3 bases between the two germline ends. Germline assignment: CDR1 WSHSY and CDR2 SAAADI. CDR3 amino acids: CASSESGSNQPQHF. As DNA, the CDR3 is TGCGCCAGCAGTGAGTCGGGTAGCAATCAGCCCCAGCATTTT.

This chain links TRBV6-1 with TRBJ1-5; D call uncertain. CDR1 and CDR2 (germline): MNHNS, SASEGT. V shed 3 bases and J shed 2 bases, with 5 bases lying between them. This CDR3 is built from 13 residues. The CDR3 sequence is CASSEVRNQPQHF. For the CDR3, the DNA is TGTGCCAGCAGTGAGGTCCGCAATCAGCCCCAGCATTTT.

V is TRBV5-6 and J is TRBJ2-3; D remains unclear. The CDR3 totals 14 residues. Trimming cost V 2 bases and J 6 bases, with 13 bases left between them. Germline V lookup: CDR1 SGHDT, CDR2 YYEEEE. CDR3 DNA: TGTGCCAGCAGCTTAAACTTTCACCCGGATACGCAGTATTTT. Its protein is CASSLNFHPDTQYF.